The 8 T cell receptor beta chains presented below share a single source sample, sequenced in a study of yellow fever vaccine responses in identical twins. TCRdb redid the calling of the RT-PCR reads with MiXCR, one entry per CDR3 protein. The table lists 2,000 to 2,500 distinct CDR3 sequences, over 70% of them singletons. The sample here was T cells from blood (PBMCs), unsorted or a sorted subset (not recorded which), taken before or after yellow fever vaccination (not recorded which). The receptor set was obtained from a woman under 30 who received the yellow fever vaccine.

In its sample, this clonotype was seen a few times. The chain combines TRBV20-1 with TRBJ1-1; D may be TRBD1 (5 bases). CDR3 size: 14 residues. The V and J ends lost 1 base and 0 bases respectively, with 9 bases between them. Germline CDR1 DFQATT, CDR2 SNEGSKA (reference sequence). The CDR3 nucleotides read TGCAGTGCTAGAGGGGGCAGCATGAACACTGAAGCTTTCTTT. It yields the protein CSARGGSMNTEAFF.

This clonotype has only one observation. The chain uses TRBV28 and TRBJ1-1; 9 positions match TRBD1. Trimming at V came to 5 bases and at J to 3 bases, leaving 4 bases not matched to a gene. This CDR3 region has 14 residues. CDR1 is MDHEN, CDR2 SYDVKM, per germline. The CDR3 DNA is TGTGCCAGCAGTCCCGGACAGGGGTACACTGAAGCTTTCTTT. Its protein product is CASSPGQGYTEAFF.

DNA for the CDR3: TGTGCCAGCAGCTTTATCTTCGGCCCGGGGAAATACGAGCAGTACTTC. Translating it yields CASSFIFGPGKYEQYF. The rearrangement links TRBV7-6 to TRBJ2-7; D possibly corresponds to TRBD2 (5 bases). V shed 3 bases and J shed 4 bases, with 19 bases lying between them. The germline CDR1 and CDR2 sequences are SGHVS and FNYEAQ. The CDR3 extends over 16 amino acids.

The rearrangement joins TRBV19 to TRBJ1-2, with 7 bases matching TRBD1. The V segment lost 4 bases and the J segment 5 bases; nucleotides outside the gene matches: 7. Looked up from germline, CDR1 is LNHDA and CDR2 is SQIVND (reference sequence). This CDR3 has 14 residues. This CDR3 is CASSSRGNTYGYTF. The CDR3 bases are TGTGCCAGTAGTAGCAGGGGGAATACTTATGGCTACACCTTC.

The chain is built from TRBV28 and TRBJ2-1; TRBD2 matches 13 bases. Germline CDR1 MDHEN, CDR2 SYDVKM. This CDR3 is 15 amino acids long. With V trimmed by 5 bases and J by 6 bases, 4 bases remained unmatched. The CDR3 is CASSQRTSGSNEQFF. Here the CDR3 DNA reads TGTGCCAGCAGTCAACGGACTAGCGGGAGCAATGAGCAGTTCTTC.

This chain links TRBV6-1 with TRBJ1-6, with D hard to call. CDR1 is MNHNS and CDR2 is SASEGT in the germline V gene. V lost 2 bases to trimming and J lost 11 bases, with 10 bases between them. The CDR3 loop spans 13 amino acids. The CDR3 region is CASSETTRAPLHF. As DNA, the CDR3 is TGTGCCAGCAGTGAAACGACGAGGGCACCCCTCCACTTT.

The chain uses TRBV11-3 and TRBJ2-1, with 7 bases identical to TRBD2. V shed 1 base, J shed 9 bases, and the junction held 3 bases outside the gene matches. Germline values: CDR1 SGHNT, CDR2 YENEEA. This CDR3 is 13 amino acids long. In DNA form, the CDR3 reads TGTGCCAGCAGCTTAGGGACTAGTCGTGAGCAGTTCTTC. It encodes CASSLGTSREQFF.

In its sample, this clonotype was seen a few times. The V gene is TRBV10-3, the J gene TRBJ2-7, with TRBD1 matching over 8 bases. The length of the CDR3 is 13 residues. V gave up 6 bases and J gave up 6 bases; unmatched junction bases: 7. CDR1 and CDR2 (germline): ENHRY, SYGVKD. The CDR3 nucleotides read TGTGCCATCAGCACTCCAGGGGGCTCCGAGCAGTACGTC. Its protein product is CAISTPGGSEQYV.